These 30 T cell receptor beta chains came from one sample sequenced in a study of yellow fever vaccine responses in identical twins. TCRdb ran MiXCR on the RT-PCR reads and lists one entry per CDR3 protein. The sample carries about 18,000 distinct CDR3 sequences, roughly three fifths recorded once. Specimen: T cells from blood (PBMCs), unsorted or a sorted subset (not recorded which), collected before or after yellow fever vaccination (not recorded which). The receptor set was obtained from a woman aged 18-35 years who received the yellow fever vaccine.

The chain is built from TRBV3-1 and TRBJ2-5; possible D gene TRBD1, 5 bases. Germline lookup yields CDR1 LGHDT and CDR2 YNNKEL (reference sequence). V was cut by 0 bases and J by 7 bases, with 15 bases left in between. The CDR3 runs to 15 residues. CDR3 loop: CASSQDEYQGGTQYF. In DNA, the CDR3 is TGTGCCAGCAGCCAAGATGAGTACCAGGGTGGGACCCAGTACTTC.

This clonotype has more than one count but fewer than ten. The chain links TRBV7-6 to TRBJ1-5, with D possibly being TRBD1 (5 bases). The germline V and J ends were trimmed by 5 bases and 0 bases, with 17 bases remaining between them. Germline lookup yields CDR1 SGHVS and CDR2 FNYEAQ. CDR3 length: 17 amino acids. CDR3 loop: CASSLSDSSYSNQPQHF. Here the CDR3 DNA reads TGTGCCAGCAGCCTTTCCGACAGTTCCTATAGCAATCAGCCCCAGCATTTT.

CDR3 nucleotides: TGTGCCAGTAGTTGGACAGGGGACTCCTGGGGCTACACCTTC. Residues: CASSWTGDSWGYTF. The gene calls are TRBV19 and TRBJ1-2; TRBD1 aligns across 9 bases. CDR3 length: 14 residues. The germline CDR1 and CDR2 sequences are LNHDA and SQIVND (reference sequence). Trimming at V came to 5 bases and at J to 8 bases, leaving 9 bases not matched to a gene.

The V and J genes are TRBV5-1 and TRBJ1-1; 7 nucleotides match TRBD1. J gave up 8 bases and V 3 bases, and 13 bases lay outside the gene matches. Germline assignment: CDR1 SGHRS and CDR2 YFSETQ. The length of the CDR3 is 15 residues. In DNA form, the CDR3 reads TGCGCCAGCAGCTCCGGGGGACAGCGCCGATTAGAAGCTTTCTTT. It translates to CASSSGGQRRLEAFF.

The rearrangement uses TRBV14 and TRBJ2-1; no reliable D call. V was pared by 0 bases and J by 5 bases, with 8 bases between. The CDR3 sequence is 14 residues long. Germline V gene data show CDR1 as SGHDN and CDR2 as FVKESK. Written as DNA, the CDR3 is TGTGCCAGCAGCCAAGACCCCCGGGACAATGAGCAGTTCTTC. Translating gives CASSQDPRDNEQFF.

This chain joins TRBV7-6 and TRBJ1-6; D is perhaps TRBD1 (5 bases). V gave up 0 bases and J gave up 7 bases, with 10 bases separating them. This CDR3 has 15 residues. The germline V gene has CDR1 SGHVS and CDR2 FNYEAQ. CDR3 sequence: CASSLARGPNSPLHF. DNA of the CDR3: TGTGCCAGCAGCTTAGCGAGGGGACCAAATTCACCCCTCCACTTT. The full variable domain, rest sourced from reference TRBV7-6 and TRBJ1-6, is GAGVSQSPRYKVTKRGQDVALRCDPISGHVSLYWYRQALGQGPEFLTYFNYEAQQDKSGLPNDRFSAERPEGSISTLTIQRTEQRDSAMYRCASSLARGPNSPLHFGNGTRLTVT.

The genes are TRBV12-3 or TRBV12-4 and TRBJ2-7, with a tentative D call TRBD1 (6 bases). Trimming removed 7 bases from V and 2 bases from J, with 12 bases in between. The CDR3 has 13 amino acids. Here the CDR3 DNA reads TGTGCCAGCAAGGAAACAGGGACCTACGAGCAGTACTTC. Translation gives CASKETGTYEQYF.

V usage is TRBV29-1 and J usage is TRBJ2-1; TRBD2 aligns across 8 bases. The CDR3 contains 15 residues. CDR1 is SQVTM, CDR2 ANQGSEA, per germline. J gave up 5 bases and V 0 bases, and 6 bases lay outside the gene matches. As DNA, the CDR3 is TGCAGCGTTGAAGAGGGGAGCGGGGGCCACAATGAGCAGTTCTTC. Protein: CSVEEGSGGHNEQFF.

The count of this clonotype is one. The rearrangement links TRBV25-1 to TRBJ2-7; 7 bases fit TRBD1. This CDR3 contains 14 residues. Germline CDR1 is MGHDK and CDR2 is SYGVNS. V lost 4 bases to trimming and J lost 6 bases; unmatched junction nucleotides: 9. DNA for the CDR3: TGTGCCAGCAGTGGGCCGGGGACAGTCGCCGAGCAGTACGTC. Translating it yields CASSGPGTVAEQYV.

This clonotype has a single count. The chain combines TRBV20-1 with TRBJ2-1, with 8 bases fitting TRBD2. The CDR3 is made up of 14 amino acids. V shed 3 bases, J shed 6 bases, and the junction held 7 bases outside the gene matches. Germline V lookup: CDR1 DFQATT, CDR2 SNEGSKA (reference sequence). The chain's CDR3 is CSASSGGRSNEQFF. As DNA, the CDR3 is TGCAGTGCTAGTTCGGGCGGGAGGAGCAATGAGCAGTTCTTC.

The chain couples TRBV5-5 to TRBJ2-1; D is ambiguous. Germline-derived CDR1 and CDR2 are SGHKS and YYEKEE (reference sequence). Trimming removed 3 bases from V and 4 bases from J, with 11 bases in between. The CDR3 extends over 14 amino acids. The CDR3 here is CASSSNKLYNEQFF. CDR3 sequence (DNA): TGTGCCAGCAGCTCCAACAAGCTATACAATGAGCAGTTCTTC.

This chain links TRBV7-3 with TRBJ2-1; TRBD2 agrees at 13 bases. In germline, CDR1 is SGHTA, CDR2 FQGTGA. CDR3 size: 17 residues. The J segment lost 8 bases and the V segment lost 0 bases, leaving 7 bases of the junction unmatched. DNA for the CDR3: TGTGCCAGCAGCTTAACGGGGGGACTAGCGGGACCCGATGAGCAGTTCTTC. Residues: CASSLTGGLAGPDEQFF.

This chain uses TRBV24-1 with TRBJ2-5, with D perhaps TRBD1 or TRBD2 (5 bases each). The CDR3 totals 15 residues. Germline V gene lookup returns CDR1 KGHDR and CDR2 SFDVKD. V lost 4 bases, J lost 5 bases, and 16 bases lay in between. The CDR3 sequence is CATSDPGSKGETQYF. In DNA, the CDR3 is TGTGCCACCAGTGACCCGGGAAGCAAGGGGGAGACCCAGTACTTC.

V and J are TRBV13 and TRBJ2-7, with D possibly matching TRBD2 (7 bases). Deletions cut 6 bases from V and 7 bases from J, with 19 bases between. The CDR3 spans 14 residues. CDR1 PRHDT and CDR2 FYEKMQ come from the germline V gene (reference sequence). The CDR3 sequence: CASRSGVWEGEQYF. The CDR3 bases are TGTGCCAGCAGGTCAGGGGTGTGGGAGGGTGAGCAGTACTTC.

This clonotype came up a few times. Here the CDR3 reads CASTWAGGAYLTDTQYF. The CDR3 region has the DNA TGTGCCAGCACCTGGGCAGGGGGCGCGTATTTGACAGATACGCAGTATTTT. The chain uses TRBV13 and TRBJ2-3; TRBD1 matches at 8 bases. CDR1 and CDR2 from the germline V gene are PRHDT and FYEKMQ (reference sequence). CDR3 length: 17 amino acids. Trimming removed 7 bases from V and 3 bases from J; junction bases left unmatched: 15.

The sample holds a few counts of this clonotype. The CDR3 spells CASSLDRTTEAFF. CDR3 DNA: TGTGCCAGCAGCCTGGACAGGACCACTGAAGCTTTCTTT. The V gene is TRBV11-1, the J gene TRBJ1-1; TRBD1 matches at 7 bases. In germline, CDR1 is SGHAT, CDR2 FQDESV (reference sequence). With V trimmed by 5 bases and J by 4 bases, 4 bases remained unmatched. The CDR3 is 13 amino acids. The variable domain in full, with the rest retrieved from reference TRBV11-1 and TRBJ1-1, is EAEVAQSPRYKITEKSQAVAFWCDPISGHATLYWYRQILGQGPELLVQFQDESVVDDSQLPKDRFSAERLKGVDSTLKIQPAELGDSAMYLCASSLDRTTEAFFGQGTRLTVV.

The chain couples TRBV2 to TRBJ2-5; D is unresolved. V lost 3 bases and J 0 bases, leaving 8 bases between the germline ends. The CDR3 is 14 amino acids. Germline V gene sequence: CDR1 SNHLY, CDR2 FYNNEI. The CDR3, as DNA: TGTGCCAGCAGTGAGTGGAGTTACCAAGAGACCCAGTACTTC. Its protein is CASSEWSYQETQYF. The entire variable domain, with the rest obtained from reference TRBV2 and TRBJ2-5, is as follows: EPEVTQTPSHQVTQMGQEVILRCVPISNHLYFYWYRQILGQKVEFLVSFYNNEISEKSEIFDDQFSVERPDGSNFTLKIRSTKLEDSAMYFCASSEWSYQETQYFGPGTRLLVL.

This chain links TRBV9 with TRBJ2-2, with 8 bases identical to TRBD1. The V segment lost 2 bases and the J segment 4 bases; nucleotides outside the gene matches: 1. The CDR3 runs to 14 residues. Germline CDR1 is SGDLS and CDR2 is YYNGEE. The CDR3 reads CASSVRGPTGELFF. The CDR3 coding sequence is TGTGCCAGCAGCGTCAGGGGGCCCACCGGGGAGCTGTTTTTT.

Notes on this clonotype: A read error may produce the germline difference seen at one junction end. The chain uses TRBV4-1 and TRBJ2-7; 9 bases map to TRBD2. In germline, CDR1 is MGHRA, CDR2 YSYEKL. There are 16 residues in the CDR3. The CDR3 bases are TGCGCCACCAGCCATCCCGGGGTAGCGGGAGTCTACGAGCAGTACTTC. It translates to CATSHPGVAGVYEQYF.

This rearrangement joins TRBV28 to TRBJ2-2; D gene unclear. V was clipped by 1 base and J by 5 bases, with 11 bases between them. The CDR3 consists of 15 residues. Germline values: CDR1 MDHEN, CDR2 SYDVKM. In DNA form, the CDR3 reads TGTGCCAGCAGTTTATCACAGAGAAAGACCGGGGAGCTGTTTTTT. It is translated as CASSLSQRKTGELFF.

V gene TRBV18 combines with J gene TRBJ1-2, with unresolved D. The CDR3 consists of 11 residues. The germline V gene has CDR1 KGHSH and CDR2 LQKENI. The V end was cut by 4 bases, the J end by 6 bases, with 6 bases between. CDR3: CASSRVDGYTF. The CDR3, as DNA: TGTGCCAGCTCACGGGTCGATGGCTACACCTTC.

The chain joins TRBV12-3 or TRBV12-4 to TRBJ1-5; D is possibly TRBD1 (5 bases). This CDR3 comprises 14 residues. The V end was cut by 4 bases, the J end by 6 bases, with 13 bases between. In DNA, the CDR3 is TGTGCCAGCAGTTCCCCAGGGCTGGGTCAGCCCCAGCATTTT. Its translation is CASSSPGLGQPQHF.

The chain links TRBV21-1 to TRBJ2-7. TRBV21-1 is recorded as a pseudogene. This CDR3 has 15 amino acids. CDR3 in amino acids: CASSKVAERSYEQYV. In nucleotides, the CDR3 is TGTGCCAGCAGCAAAGTGGCGGAGCGTTCCTACGAGCAGTACGTC.

The rearrangement links TRBV18 to TRBJ2-5; 7 bases are shared with TRBD2. From germline, CDR1 is KGHSH and CDR2 LQKENI. The CDR3 runs to 15 residues. The V and J ends lost 0 bases and 5 bases, in that order; junction bases with no gene match: 6. The CDR3 DNA reads TGTGCCAGCTCACCACCATCTATAGCGGGTGAGACCCAGTACTTC. This codes for CASSPPSIAGETQYF.

This clonotype occurred a few times. The chain carries TRBV9 and TRBJ2-7, with no clear D. This CDR3 has 13 residues. Per the germline V gene, CDR1 is SGDLS and CDR2 is YYNGEE. V lost 4 bases, J lost 1 base, and 9 bases lay in between. In DNA form, the CDR3 reads TGTGCCAGCAGCTCCCGGACGTCCTACGAGCAGTACTTC. Its protein is CASSSRTSYEQYF.

CDR3 protein: CASSFDPGTGELFF. The CDR3 DNA sequence: TGTGCCAGCAGCTTCGACCCAGGGACCGGGGAGCTGTTTTTT. The rearrangement links TRBV7-6 to TRBJ2-2, with D possibly being TRBD1 (5 bases). This CDR3 has 14 amino acids. The germline V and J ends were trimmed by 3 bases and 5 bases, with 10 bases remaining between them. Germline assignment: CDR1 SGHVS and CDR2 FNYEAQ.

J is TRBJ1-4 and V is TRBV11-3, with 7 bases fitting TRBD1. There are 13 residues in the CDR3. Germline CDR1 and CDR2: SGHNT and YENEEA. With V trimmed by 4 bases and J by 7 bases, 3 bases remained unmatched. CDR3 sequence (DNA): TGTGCCAGCAGCTCCAGACAGGGTGAAAAACTGTTTTTT. The encoded protein is CASSSRQGEKLFF.

The genes are TRBV5-4 and TRBJ2-2, with unresolved D. CDR1 SGHNT and CDR2 YYREEE come from the germline V gene (reference sequence). The CDR3 is made up of 14 amino acids. V gave up 4 bases and J gave up 1 base, with 8 bases separating them. The CDR3 protein is CASSLPKNTGELFF. The DNA for the CDR3 is TGTGCCAGCAGCCTCCCTAAGAACACCGGGGAGCTGTTTTTT. Full variable domain (outside the CDR3, taken from reference TRBV5-4 and TRBJ2-2): ETGVTQSPTHLIKTRGQQVTLRCSSQSGHNTVSWYQQALGQGPQFIFQYYREEENGRGNFPPRFSGLQFPNYSSELNVNALELDDSALYLCASSLPKNTGELFFGEGSRLTVL.

The chain combines TRBV20-1 with TRBJ2-1; 9 positions match TRBD2. This CDR3 region has 13 residues. After removal of 3 bases from V and 6 bases from J, the junction contained 3 bases not matched to a gene. CDR1 DFQATT and CDR2 SNEGSKA come from the germline V gene (reference sequence). The CDR3 nucleotides read TGCAGTGCTAGTGGGACTAGCCGCAATGAGCAGTTCTTC. Its protein product is CSASGTSRNEQFF.

The rearrangement joins TRBV7-1 to TRBJ1-1, with a tentative D call TRBD1 (5 bases). TRBV7-1 is classed as an ORF, of uncertain function. The CDR3 runs 13 residues. V dropped 0 bases and J dropped 10 bases, with 12 bases sitting between them. Here the CDR3 reads CASSSAQGLIAFF. The CDR3, as DNA: TGTGCCAGCAGCTCAGCGCAGGGTTTAATAGCTTTCTTT.